The 18 T cell receptor beta chains in this list originate from one sample, sequenced in a study of blood T cells in healthy people across ages. It was with a sample-barcoded 5' primer and a J-beta primer mix that a second PCR of roughly 7 to 11 cycles was run. TCRdb fed the 5' RACE reads into MiXCR, producing one record per CDR3 protein. The sample lists about 780,000 distinct CDR3 sequences, about 46% occurring once. The source material was blood. These receptors originate from a man of 80 years or more in good health.

This chain joins TRBV28 and TRBJ2-7; 10 bases line up with TRBD1. After removal of 2 bases from V and 4 bases from J, the junction contained 11 bases not matched to a gene. Germline-derived CDR1 and CDR2 are MDHEN and SYDVKM. The length of the CDR3 is 17 residues. The CDR3 here is CASSLSLDRGHRYEQYF. The CDR3, as DNA: TGTGCCAGCAGTTTAAGCTTAGACAGGGGGCATCGGTACGAGCAGTACTTC.

This clonotype showed up many times. The chain couples TRBV7-2 to TRBJ2-1; weak D call: TRBD1 (6 bases). Trimming took 5 bases from V and 8 from J, leaving 16 bases between them. CDR1 is SGHTA and CDR2 is FQGNSA in the germline V gene. The CDR3 length is 14 residues. CDR3: CASSVYTRGYEQFF. CDR3 DNA: TGTGCCAGCAGCGTATACACGAGGGGGTATGAGCAGTTCTTC.

The V and J genes are TRBV5-1 and TRBJ2-3; D is ambiguous. V was cut by 4 bases and J by 7 bases, with 10 bases left in between. The CDR3 totals 12 residues. Germline V CDR1 and CDR2: SGHRS, YFSETQ. The CDR3 DNA is TGCGCCAGCAGCGACCCAATAAATACGCAGTATTTT. It codes for CASSDPINTQYF.

This clonotype has at least ten counts. V gene TRBV29-1 combines with J gene TRBJ2-1, with 7 bases lining up with TRBD2. Germline CDR1 SQVTM, CDR2 ANQGSEA. V was clipped by 8 bases and J by 4 bases; unmatched bases: 5. This CDR3 has 12 residues. CDR3 nucleotides: TGCAGCCGGGGAGGGCCTTACAATGAGCAGTTCTTC. Amino acids: CSRGGPYNEQFF.

The J gene is TRBJ2-5, the V gene TRBV29-1; D is tentatively TRBD1 or TRBD2 (5 bases each). V shed 8 bases and J shed 1 base, with 11 bases lying between them. This CDR3 has 12 amino acids. Germline-derived CDR1 and CDR2 are SQVTM and ANQGSEA. In DNA form, the CDR3 reads TGCAGCCTAGGGGAGAGCCAAGAGACCCAGTACTTC. Protein sequence: CSLGESQETQYF.

The gene calls are TRBV29-1 and TRBJ2-1; TRBD1 might be the D (5 bases). The V end lost 5 bases, the J end lost 7 bases, and 15 bases lay between the germline ends. The CDR3 extends over 13 amino acids. Germline CDR1 and CDR2: SQVTM and ANQGSEA. CDR3 DNA: TGCAGCGTTATAAGGGGTTATGGGAATGAGCAGTTCTTC. It specifies CSVIRGYGNEQFF.

The DNA of the CDR3 is TGTGCCTGGAGCACTAGCGGGACTTCCACCGGGGAGCTGTTTTTT. This encodes CAWSTSGTSTGELFF. The rearrangement joins TRBV30 to TRBJ2-2; 10 bases agree with TRBD2. The CDR3 spans 15 residues. The V segment lost 3 bases and the J segment 4 bases; nucleotides outside the gene matches: 5. Germline CDR1 GTSNPN, CDR2 SVGIG (reference sequence).

This clonotype was counted only a few times. The chain uses TRBV29-1 and TRBJ2-7, with 11 bases fitting TRBD2. In germline, CDR1 is SQVTM, CDR2 ANQGSEA. Trimming at V came to 7 bases and at J to 3 bases, leaving 8 bases not matched to a gene. CDR3 length: 14 residues. CDR3 in amino acids: CSADSGRAGYEQYF. CDR3 DNA sequence: TGCAGCGCAGATAGCGGGAGGGCCGGCTACGAGCAGTACTTC.

The V call is TRBV7-2, the J call TRBJ2-5; 11 bases agree with TRBD1. After removal of 5 bases from V and 5 bases from J, the junction contained 4 bases not matched to a gene. Germline-derived CDR1 and CDR2 are SGHTA and FQGNSA. The CDR3 is made up of 14 amino acids. The CDR3 nucleotides read TGTGCCAGCAGCCGGGACAGGGGGGTGGAGACCCAGTACTTC. This translates into CASSRDRGVETQYF.

The V gene is TRBV27, the J gene TRBJ2-3, with TRBD2 as a possible D gene (6 bases). The V end lost 5 bases, the J end lost 0 bases, and 15 bases lay between the germline ends. Germline lookup yields CDR1 MNHEY and CDR2 SMNVEV (reference sequence). The length of the CDR3 is 16 residues. The CDR3: CASSTQGGASTDTQYF. CDR3 bases: TGTGCCAGCAGTACCCAAGGAGGGGCGAGCACAGATACGCAGTATTTT.

This clonotype has just a few counts. The rearrangement links TRBV12-3 or TRBV12-4 to TRBJ1-6; D is unclear. The CDR3 has 14 residues. V was cut by 2 bases and J by 6 bases, with 8 bases left in between. This CDR3 is CASSLNGANSPLHF. The CDR3 region has the DNA TGTGCCAGCAGTTTAAATGGAGCTAATTCACCCCTCCACTTT.

The gene calls are TRBV29-1 and TRBJ1-2, with 8 positions matching TRBD1. The CDR3 spans 12 residues. Germline V gives CDR1 SQVTM, CDR2 ANQGSEA. V trimming: 6 bases; J trimming: 8 bases; junction bases outside the gene matches: 8. CDR3 protein: CSVGQGTRGYTF. DNA of the CDR3: TGCAGCGTAGGACAGGGAACTCGCGGCTACACCTTC. The variable domain in full, with the rest retrieved from reference TRBV29-1 and TRBJ1-2, is SAVISQKPSRDICQRGTSLTIQCQVDSQVTMMFWYRQQPGQSLTLIATANQGSEATYESGFVIDKFPISRPNLTFSTLTVSNMSPEDSSIYLCSVGQGTRGYTFGSGTRLTVV.

The J gene is TRBJ2-7, the V gene TRBV29-1, with 9 bases fitting TRBD1. The CDR3 is 16 residues long. V was clipped by 0 bases and J by 3 bases; unmatched bases: 9. Per germline, CDR1 SQVTM and CDR2 ANQGSEA. The CDR3 sequence: CSVEDQDRGSGYEQYF. CDR3 sequence (DNA): TGCAGCGTTGAAGATCAGGACAGGGGATCCGGCTACGAGCAGTACTTC.

The chain carries TRBV15 and TRBJ2-1; D might be TRBD2 (5 bases). CDR3 length equals 15 residues. Per germline, CDR1 LNHNV and CDR2 YYDKDF (reference sequence). V was clipped by 3 bases and J by 9 bases, with 18 bases between them. CDR3 in amino acids: CATSSFSTIEGEQFF. CDR3 bases: TGTGCCACCAGCAGCTTTTCCACTATAGAGGGTGAGCAGTTCTTC.

This clonotype was counted between two and nine times. V usage is TRBV11-3 and J usage is TRBJ1-2; tentatively, D is TRBD1 (6 bases). Germline V gene sequence: CDR1 SGHNT, CDR2 YENEEA. Trimming removed 0 bases at V and 2 bases at J, with 13 bases between. There are 16 residues in the CDR3. CDR3 amino acids: CASSLDARGANYGYTF. The CDR3 DNA follows: TGTGCCAGCAGCTTAGACGCAAGGGGGGCAAACTATGGCTACACCTTC.

The chain employs TRBV27 and TRBJ2-3; D gene ambiguous. The CDR3 is 13 amino acids. The germline V and J ends were trimmed by 5 bases and 1 base, with 7 bases remaining between them. Germline V gene sequence: CDR1 MNHEY, CDR2 SMNVEV (reference sequence). In DNA form, the CDR3 reads TGTGCCAGCAGTCCCCTAGGCACAGATACGCAGTATTTT. This gives the protein CASSPLGTDTQYF.

The V gene is TRBV20-1, the J gene TRBJ2-1, with D unclear. V lost 3 bases to trimming and J lost 8 bases, with 14 bases between them. The length of the CDR3 is 13 residues. CDR1 is DFQATT and CDR2 is SNEGSKA in the germline V gene (reference sequence). The CDR3 DNA sequence: TGCAGTGCTAGTGAACTCCGTGTGGATGAGCAGTTCTTC. The encoded protein is CSASELRVDEQFF.

V and J are TRBV24-1 and TRBJ2-4; D tentatively fits TRBD1 or TRBD2 (6 bases each). Near its end, the DNA agrees better with TRBJ2-7, so the J call may be wrong. The CDR3 extends over 14 amino acids. Germline V gene lookup returns CDR1 KGHDR and CDR2 SFDVKD. The CDR3 spells CATRGQGVVYEQYF. CDR3 nucleotides: TGTGCCACCCGGGGGCAGGGCGTAGTCTACGAGCAGTACTTC.